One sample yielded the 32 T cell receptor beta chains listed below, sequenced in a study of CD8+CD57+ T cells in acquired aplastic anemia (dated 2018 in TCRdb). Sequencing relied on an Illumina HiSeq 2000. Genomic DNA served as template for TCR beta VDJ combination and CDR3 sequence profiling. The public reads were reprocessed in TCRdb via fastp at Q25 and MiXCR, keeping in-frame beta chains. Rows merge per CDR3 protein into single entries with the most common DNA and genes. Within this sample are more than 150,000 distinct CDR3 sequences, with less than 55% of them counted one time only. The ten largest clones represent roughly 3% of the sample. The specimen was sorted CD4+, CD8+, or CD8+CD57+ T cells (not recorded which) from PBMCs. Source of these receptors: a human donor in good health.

The DNA of the CDR3 is TGTGCCAGCAGCCCGACTAGCACCGGGGAGCTGTTTTTT. This gives the protein CASSPTSTGELFF. V and J are TRBV7-2 and TRBJ2-2; D is perhaps TRBD2 (6 bases). CDR1 SGHTA and CDR2 FQGNSA come from the germline V gene. This CDR3 contains 13 residues. Trimming removed 5 bases at V and 4 bases at J, with 8 bases between.

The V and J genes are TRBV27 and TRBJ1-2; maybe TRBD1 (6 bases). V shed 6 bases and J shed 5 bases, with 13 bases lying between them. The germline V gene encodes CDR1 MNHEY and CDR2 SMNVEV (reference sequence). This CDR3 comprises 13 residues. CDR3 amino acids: CASRRTQGYGYTF. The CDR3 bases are TGTGCCAGCAGGCGGACCCAGGGGTATGGCTACACCTTC.

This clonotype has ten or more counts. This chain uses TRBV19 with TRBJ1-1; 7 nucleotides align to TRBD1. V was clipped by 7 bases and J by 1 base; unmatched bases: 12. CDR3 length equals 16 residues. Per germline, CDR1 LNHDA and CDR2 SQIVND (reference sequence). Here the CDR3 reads CASTRLGGGENTEAFF. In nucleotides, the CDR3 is TGTGCCAGTACCAGGCTGGGAGGGGGCGAGAACACTGAAGCTTTCTTT.

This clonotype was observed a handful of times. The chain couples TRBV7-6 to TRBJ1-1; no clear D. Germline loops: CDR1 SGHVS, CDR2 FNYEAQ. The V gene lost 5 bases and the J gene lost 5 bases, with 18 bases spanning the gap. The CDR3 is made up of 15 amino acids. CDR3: CASSLQTGHGTEAFF. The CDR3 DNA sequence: TGTGCCAGCAGCCTACAGACGGGCCACGGAACTGAAGCTTTCTTT. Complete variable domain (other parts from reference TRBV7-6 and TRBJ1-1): GAGVSQSPRYKVTKRGQDVALRCDPISGHVSLYWYRQALGQGPEFLTYFNYEAQQDKSGLPNDRFSAERPEGSISTLTIQRTEQRDSAMYRCASSLQTGHGTEAFFGQGTRLTVV.

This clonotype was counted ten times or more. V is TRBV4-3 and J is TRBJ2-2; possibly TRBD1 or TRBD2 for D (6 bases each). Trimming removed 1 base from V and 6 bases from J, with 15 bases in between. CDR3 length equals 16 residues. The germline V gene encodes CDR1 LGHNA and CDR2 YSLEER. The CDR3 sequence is CASSQVGRGGAGELFF. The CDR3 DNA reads TGCGCCAGCAGCCAAGTGGGCAGGGGAGGCGCCGGGGAGCTGTTTTTT.

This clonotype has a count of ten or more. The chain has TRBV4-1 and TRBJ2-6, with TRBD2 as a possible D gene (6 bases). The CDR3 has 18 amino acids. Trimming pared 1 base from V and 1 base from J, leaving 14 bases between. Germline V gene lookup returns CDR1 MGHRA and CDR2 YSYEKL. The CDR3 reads CASSQGGLSSSGANVLTF. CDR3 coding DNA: TGCGCCAGCAGCCAAGGGGGACTCTCCTCTTCTGGGGCCAACGTCCTGACTTTC.

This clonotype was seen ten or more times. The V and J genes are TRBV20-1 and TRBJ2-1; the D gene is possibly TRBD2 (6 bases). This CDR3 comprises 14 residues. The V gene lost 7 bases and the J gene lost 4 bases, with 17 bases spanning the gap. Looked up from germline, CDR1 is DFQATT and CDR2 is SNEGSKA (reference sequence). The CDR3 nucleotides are TGCAGTGTTTATCTCGGGACTGCTTACAATGAGCAGTTCTTC. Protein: CSVYLGTAYNEQFF.

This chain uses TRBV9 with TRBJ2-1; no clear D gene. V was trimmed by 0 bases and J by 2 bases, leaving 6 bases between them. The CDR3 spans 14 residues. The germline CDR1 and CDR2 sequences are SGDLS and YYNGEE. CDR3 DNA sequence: TGTGCCAGCAGCGTAGGTTCGACCTACAATGAGCAGTTCTTC. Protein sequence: CASSVGSTYNEQFF. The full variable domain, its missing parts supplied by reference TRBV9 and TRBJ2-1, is DSGVTQTPKHLITATGQRVTLRCSPRSGDLSVYWYQQSLDQGLQFLIQYYNGEERAKGNILERFSAQQFPDLHSELNLSSLELGDSALYFCASSVGSTYNEQFFGPGTRLTVL.

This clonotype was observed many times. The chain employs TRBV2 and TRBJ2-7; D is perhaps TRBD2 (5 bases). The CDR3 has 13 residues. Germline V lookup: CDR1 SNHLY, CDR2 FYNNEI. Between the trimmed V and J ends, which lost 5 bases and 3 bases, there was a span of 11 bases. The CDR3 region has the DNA TGTGCCAGCAGTTTAGGACTCCACTACGAGCAGTACTTC. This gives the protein CASSLGLHYEQYF.

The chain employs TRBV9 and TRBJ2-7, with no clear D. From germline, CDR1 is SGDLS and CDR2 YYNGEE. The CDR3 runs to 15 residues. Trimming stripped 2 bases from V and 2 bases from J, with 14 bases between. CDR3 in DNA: TGTGCCAGCAGCGTGGATACCCGGGTGACCTACGAGCAGTACTTC. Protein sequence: CASSVDTRVTYEQYF.

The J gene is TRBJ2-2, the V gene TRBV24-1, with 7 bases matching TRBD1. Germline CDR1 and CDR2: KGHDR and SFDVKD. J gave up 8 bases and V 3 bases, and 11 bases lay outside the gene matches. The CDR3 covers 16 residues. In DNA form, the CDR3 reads TGTGCCACCAGTGATCCCTCGTGGACAGGTTCTGGGGAGCTGTTTTTT. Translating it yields CATSDPSWTGSGELFF.

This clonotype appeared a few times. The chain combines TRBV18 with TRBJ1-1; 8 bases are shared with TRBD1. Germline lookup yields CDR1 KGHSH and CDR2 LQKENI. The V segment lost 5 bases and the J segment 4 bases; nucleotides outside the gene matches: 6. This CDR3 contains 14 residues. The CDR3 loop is CASSSSGGGTEAFF. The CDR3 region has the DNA TGTGCCAGCTCATCGTCAGGGGGCGGCACTGAAGCTTTCTTT.

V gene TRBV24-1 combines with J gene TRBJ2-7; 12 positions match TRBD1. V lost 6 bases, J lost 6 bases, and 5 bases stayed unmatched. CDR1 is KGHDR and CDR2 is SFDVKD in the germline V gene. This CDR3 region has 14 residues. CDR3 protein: CATSPGTGGREQYF. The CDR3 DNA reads TGTGCCACCAGTCCTGGGACAGGGGGCCGCGAGCAGTACTTC.

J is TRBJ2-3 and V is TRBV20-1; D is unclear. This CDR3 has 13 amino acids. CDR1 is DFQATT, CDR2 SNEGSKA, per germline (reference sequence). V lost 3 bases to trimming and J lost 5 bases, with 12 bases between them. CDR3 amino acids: CSASLLLRDTQYF. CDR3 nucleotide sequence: TGCAGTGCTAGCCTCCTCTTGAGAGATACGCAGTATTTT.

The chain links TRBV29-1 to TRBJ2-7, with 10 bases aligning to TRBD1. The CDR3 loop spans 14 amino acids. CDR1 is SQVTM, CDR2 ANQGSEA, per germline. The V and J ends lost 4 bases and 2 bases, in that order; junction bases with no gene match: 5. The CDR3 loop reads CSVVKGQGPYEQYF. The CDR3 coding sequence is TGCAGCGTTGTAAAGGGACAGGGGCCCTACGAGCAGTACTTC.

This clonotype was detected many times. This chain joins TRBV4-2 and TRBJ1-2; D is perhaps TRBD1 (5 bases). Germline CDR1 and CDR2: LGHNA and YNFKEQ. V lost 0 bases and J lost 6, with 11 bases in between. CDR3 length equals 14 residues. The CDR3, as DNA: TGTGCCAGCAGCCAAGATCAAGGGGTTAATGGCTACACCTTC. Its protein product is CASSQDQGVNGYTF.

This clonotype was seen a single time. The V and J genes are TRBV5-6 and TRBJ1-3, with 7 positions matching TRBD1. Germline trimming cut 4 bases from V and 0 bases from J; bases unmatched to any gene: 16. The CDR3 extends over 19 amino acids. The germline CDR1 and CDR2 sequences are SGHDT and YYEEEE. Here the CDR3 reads CASSVLTGTTRDSGNTIYF. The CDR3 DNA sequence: TGTGCCAGCAGCGTACTGACAGGGACGACCCGGGACTCTGGAAACACCATATATTTT.

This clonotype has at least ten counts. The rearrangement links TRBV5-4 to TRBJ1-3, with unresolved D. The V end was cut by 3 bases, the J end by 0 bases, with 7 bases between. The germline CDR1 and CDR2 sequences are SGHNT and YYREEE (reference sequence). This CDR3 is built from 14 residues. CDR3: CASSSYSSGNTIYF. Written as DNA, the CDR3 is TGTGCCAGCAGCTCCTATAGCTCTGGAAACACCATATATTTT.

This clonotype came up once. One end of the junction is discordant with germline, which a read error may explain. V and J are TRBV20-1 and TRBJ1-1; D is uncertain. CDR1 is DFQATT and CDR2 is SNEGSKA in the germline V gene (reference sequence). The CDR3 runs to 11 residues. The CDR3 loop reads CSARRNAEAFF. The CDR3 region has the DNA TGCAGTGCTAGACGGAACGCTGAAGCTTTCTTT.

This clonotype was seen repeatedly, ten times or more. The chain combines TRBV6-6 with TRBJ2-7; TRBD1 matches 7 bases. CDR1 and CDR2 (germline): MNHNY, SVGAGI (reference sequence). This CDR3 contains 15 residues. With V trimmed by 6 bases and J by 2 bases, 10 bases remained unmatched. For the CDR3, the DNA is TGTGCCAGCAGCTATCCACAGGGGAACCCCTACGAGCAGTACTTC. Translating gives CASSYPQGNPYEQYF.

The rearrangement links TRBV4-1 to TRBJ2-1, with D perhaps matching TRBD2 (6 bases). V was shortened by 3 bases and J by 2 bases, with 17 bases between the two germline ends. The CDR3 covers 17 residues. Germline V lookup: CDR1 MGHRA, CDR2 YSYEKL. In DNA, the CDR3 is TGCGCCAGCAGCCAGAATAAACTAGCTTTGACCTACAATGAGCAGTTCTTC. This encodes CASSQNKLALTYNEQFF.

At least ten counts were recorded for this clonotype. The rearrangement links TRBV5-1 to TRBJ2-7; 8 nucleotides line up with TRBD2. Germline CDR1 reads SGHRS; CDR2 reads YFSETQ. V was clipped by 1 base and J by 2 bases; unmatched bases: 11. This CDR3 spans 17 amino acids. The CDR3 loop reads CASSLSGSRVEAYEQYF. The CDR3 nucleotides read TGCGCCAGCAGCTTGAGCGGGAGTAGGGTTGAGGCCTACGAGCAGTACTTC.

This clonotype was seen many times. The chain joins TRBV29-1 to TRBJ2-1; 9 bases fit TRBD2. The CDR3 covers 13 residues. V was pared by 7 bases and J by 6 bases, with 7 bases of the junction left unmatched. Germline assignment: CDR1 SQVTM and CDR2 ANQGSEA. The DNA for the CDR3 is TGCAGCGCCGTTGCGGGAGGGCTCAATGAGCAGTTCTTC. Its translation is CSAVAGGLNEQFF.

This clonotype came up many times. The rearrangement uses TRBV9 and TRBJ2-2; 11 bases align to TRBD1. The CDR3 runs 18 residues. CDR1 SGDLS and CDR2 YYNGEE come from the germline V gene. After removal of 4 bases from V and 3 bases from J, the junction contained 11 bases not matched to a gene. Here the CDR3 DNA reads TGTGCCAGCAGCTCAAGGACAGGGGGCGTGGGGGACACCGGGGAGCTGTTTTTT. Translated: CASSSRTGGVGDTGELFF.

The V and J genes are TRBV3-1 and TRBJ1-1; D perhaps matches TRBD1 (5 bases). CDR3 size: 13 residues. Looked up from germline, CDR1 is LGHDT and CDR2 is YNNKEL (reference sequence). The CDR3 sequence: CASGHRGNTEAFF. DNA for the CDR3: TGTGCTAGCGGACATCGAGGGAACACTGAAGCTTTCTTT.

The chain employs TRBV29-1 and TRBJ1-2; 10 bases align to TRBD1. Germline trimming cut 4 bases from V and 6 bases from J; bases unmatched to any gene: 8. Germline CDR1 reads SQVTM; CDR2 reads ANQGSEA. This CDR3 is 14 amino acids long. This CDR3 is CSVGSTGGGHGYTF. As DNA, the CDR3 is TGCAGCGTTGGGTCGACAGGGGGCGGACATGGCTACACCTTC.

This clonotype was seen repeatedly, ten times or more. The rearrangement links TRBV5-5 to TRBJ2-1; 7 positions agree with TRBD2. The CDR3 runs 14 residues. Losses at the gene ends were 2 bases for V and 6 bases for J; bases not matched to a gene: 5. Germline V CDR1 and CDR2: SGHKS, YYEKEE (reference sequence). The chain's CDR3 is CASSLREAPNEQFF. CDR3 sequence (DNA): TGTGCCAGCAGCTTACGGGAGGCACCCAATGAGCAGTTCTTC.

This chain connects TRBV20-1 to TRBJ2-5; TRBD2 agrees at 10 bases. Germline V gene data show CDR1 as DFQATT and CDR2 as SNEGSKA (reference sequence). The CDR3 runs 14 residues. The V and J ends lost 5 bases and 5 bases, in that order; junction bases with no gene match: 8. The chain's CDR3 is CSAESGGAGETQYF. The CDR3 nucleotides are TGCAGTGCTGAAAGCGGGGGGGCCGGGGAGACCCAGTACTTC.

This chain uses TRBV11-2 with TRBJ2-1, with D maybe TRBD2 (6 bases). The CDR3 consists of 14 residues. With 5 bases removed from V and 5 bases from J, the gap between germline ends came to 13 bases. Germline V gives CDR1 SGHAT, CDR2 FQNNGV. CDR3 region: CASSRRGGNNEQFF. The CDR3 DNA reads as TGTGCCAGCAGCCGGCGGGGAGGTAACAATGAGCAGTTCTTC.

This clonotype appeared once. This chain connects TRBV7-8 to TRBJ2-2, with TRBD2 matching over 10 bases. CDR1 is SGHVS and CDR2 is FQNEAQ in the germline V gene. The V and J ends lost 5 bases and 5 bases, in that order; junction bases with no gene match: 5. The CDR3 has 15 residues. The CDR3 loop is CASSQTSGSTGELFF. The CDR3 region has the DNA TGTGCCAGCAGCCAGACTAGCGGGTCGACCGGGGAGCTGTTTTTT.

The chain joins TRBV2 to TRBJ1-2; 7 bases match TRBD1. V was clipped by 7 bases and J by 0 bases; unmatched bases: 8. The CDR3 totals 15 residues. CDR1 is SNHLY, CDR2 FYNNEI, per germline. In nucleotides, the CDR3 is TGTGCCAGCAATCCGACAGGGCGAGCTAACTATGGCTACACCTTC. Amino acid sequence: CASNPTGRANYGYTF.

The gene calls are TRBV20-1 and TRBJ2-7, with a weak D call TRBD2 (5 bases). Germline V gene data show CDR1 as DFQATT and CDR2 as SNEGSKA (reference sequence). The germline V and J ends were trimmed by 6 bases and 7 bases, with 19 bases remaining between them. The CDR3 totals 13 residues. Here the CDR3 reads CSAFWAGQGEQYF. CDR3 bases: TGCAGTGCCTTTTGGGCGGGCCAAGGAGAGCAGTACTTC.